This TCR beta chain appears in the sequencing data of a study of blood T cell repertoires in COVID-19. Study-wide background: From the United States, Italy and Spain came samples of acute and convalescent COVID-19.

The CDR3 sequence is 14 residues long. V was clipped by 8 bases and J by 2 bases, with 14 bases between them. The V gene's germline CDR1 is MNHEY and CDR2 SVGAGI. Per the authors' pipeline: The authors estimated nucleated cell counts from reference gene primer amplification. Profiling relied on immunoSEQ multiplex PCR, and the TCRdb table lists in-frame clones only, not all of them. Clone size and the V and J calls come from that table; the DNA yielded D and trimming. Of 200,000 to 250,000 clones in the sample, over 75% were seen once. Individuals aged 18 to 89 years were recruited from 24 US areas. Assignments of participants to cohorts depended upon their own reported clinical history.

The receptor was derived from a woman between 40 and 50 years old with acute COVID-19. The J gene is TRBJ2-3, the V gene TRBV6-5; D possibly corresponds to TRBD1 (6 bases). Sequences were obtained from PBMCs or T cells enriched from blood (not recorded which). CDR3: CASHATGPTDTQYF. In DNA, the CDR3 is TGTGCCAGCCACGCTACAGGGCCCACAGATACGCAGTATTTT.